The sequence of this T cell receptor (beta chain) was determined in a study of cytomegalovirus exposure and HLA in healthy donors (dated by TCRdb to about 2017). A note on the overall study: According to an earlier analysis of several hundred of the donors, 150 million to 200 million T cells yielded roughly 110 million unique TCR beta sequences and approximately 280 Gb of sequence data. Roughly 300 gigabases of sequencing data and approximately 85 million unique TCR sequences were included in an early release covering 550 to 650 HLA-typed donors. The genetic ancestry cluster associated with self-reported Caucasian donors included roughly four fifths of the 300 to 400 genotyped donors. The study aimed to test whether signatures of past pathogen exposure could be identified by cataloging public T cell receptors. Using immunosequencing, the study profiled T cell repertoires from fewer than 850 subjects and related those repertoires to cytomegalovirus serostatus. In addition to the first cohort of 666 subjects, a separate validation cohort of 120 different subjects was used. To predict cytomegalovirus infection status, the study combined high-throughput TCR immunosequencing, statistical association of individual TCRs with disease status, and machine learning. A later analysis re-examined previously published TCR beta repertoires from roughly 650 donors and added high-resolution HLA genotyping to investigate patterns of TCR occurrence. The later analysis used no new phenotypic data to find candidate immune exposures, relying instead on TCR beta sequences and their occurrence across donors. In an earlier analysis of 587 of the donors, high-throughput TCR beta sequencing was used to judge whether each TCR beta V gene segment behaved as functional or pseudogenic. Donor age, sex, ethnicity and CMV serostatus were compiled together with the repertoire data. A later genetic analysis used genome-wide SNP genotypes for about 60% of the roughly 670 donors, treating that subset as a discovery cohort. All discovery cohort repertoires had been generated on a single sequencing platform. Both class I and class II loci were covered by HLA typing, at four-digit resolution. The number of typed donors differed by locus: roughly 620-640 for A, B, C, DRB1 and DQB1; about 520 for DQA1; approximately 610 for DPA1; and about 450 for DPB1. Several DR-DQ haplotypes were handled as single units for association and clustering, since linkage in the cohort was strong. Among 398 genotyped donors of the cohort, an average of approximately 240,000 unique TCR beta nucleotide sequences were sequenced per donor, roughly 20% of them non-productive.

Counted from cysteine to phenylalanine, this CDR3 has 15 amino acids. The CDR3 DNA has 45 bases and is translated from base 1. Via the germline V gene (reference sequence), CDR1 is LNHDA and CDR2 SQIVND. Trimming at the junction amounts to 1 base on V and 1 base on J, and the germline ends lie 11 bases apart. The cohort comprised fewer than 700 healthy bone marrow donors. At the time of sampling, every cohort member was nominally healthy, though immune exposures that went unrecorded were likely present. The donor was CMV seronegative and was included in the group of about 350 seronegative cohort members. A peripheral blood sample was collected from each donor, and TCR beta sequencing was performed on peripheral blood mononuclear cells. Genomic DNA extraction from the blood cell samples was performed with the Qiagen DNeasy Blood Extraction Kit. The library was built by means of the immunoSEQ multiplex PCR assay. For the multiplex PCR, a mixture combining 60 forward primers for TCR Vbeta segments and 13 reverse primers for TCR Jbeta segments was used. The CDR3 region of rearranged TCR beta genes was amplified from genomic DNA by a multiplex PCR assay. On the Illumina HiSeq System, the amplified TCR beta libraries were sequenced as 87-base-pair reads. Per the source publication's procedure: A later analysis tallied approximately 87 million unique TCR beta chains across the 700 or so repertoires, and some 12 million of those chains were shared by two or more donors. To remove PCR and sequencing errors, raw reads were error-corrected and collapsed into unique sequences using a nearest-neighbor algorithm that merged closely related sequences. Alignment of CDR3 sequences to IMGT reference sequences was used to assign V, D and J gene segments. For a sequence to be retained, a match of at least six nucleotides was required to both a V gene segment and a J gene segment. Rearrangements were called productive when the CDR3 lacked stop codons and stayed in frame with V and J; all others were non-productive. CDR3 was defined according to IMGT convention as the region running from the second conserved V-encoded cysteine to the conserved J-encoded phenylalanine. The earlier analysis of about 500 of the donors excluded sequences that lacked an unambiguous match to a single V gene segment. In an earlier analysis of 450 to 750 of the donors, a V segment was called functional when productive rearrangements were above 56.7%, and segregating when the standard deviation between donors exceeded 5%. A statistical classification framework was developed to diagnose cytomegalovirus status using the catalog of TCR beta chain sequences. In a later analysis, V and J genes were assigned by comparing TCR nucleotide sequences against IMGT/GENE-DB human TR gene sequences. Using the TCRdist pipeline, a later analysis assigned CDR3 sequences along with most-parsimonious VDJ recombination scenarios. In a later analysis, each TCR beta chain was defined by its CDR3 amino acid sequence together with its V-gene family, and reads without a unique V-gene family were excluded. In a later analysis, several hundred highly shared, low-generation-probability nucleotide sequences were removed to address suspected cross-contamination and a sequencing artifact. A later analysis calculated a clonal expansion index for each public chain from normalized within-repertoire ranks of inferred template counts. In a later analysis, generation probabilities were computed using a VDJ recombination model fitted to out-of-frame rearrangements, and the results were checked against IGoR. Hypergeometric tests were used in a later analysis to score TCR-TCR, TCR-HLA and TCR-CMV co-occurrence, with a repertoire-size bias correction applied to the TCR pairs. In a later analysis, false discovery rates were estimated by permuting HLA or CMV assignments 20 times. In a later analysis, co-occurring TCRs were grouped using DBSCAN, and TCRdist sequence similarity was added for clustering within HLA-allele-positive subsets. For co-occurrence clustering, repertoires with fewer than 30,000 or more than 120,000 public chains were excluded, along with several repertoires with anomalous nucleotide sharing. In TCRdb, the immuneACCESS table is reduced to in-frame sequences with V and J assigned. These tables do not hold every clone; where another copy was compared, an unresolved V gene accounts for under half, and the others remain unexplained. The DNA gave D and trimming, while V, J and clone size come from that table. This sample comprises over 150,000 clones, roughly 87% of them detected only once. Around 0.21% of the sample comes from the top ten.

Concerning this clone: What this receptor recognizes is not known. The record has no base qualities; no much larger clone is one base away.

Beyond this particular receptor, the publication reports: Because HLA typing was missing for some donors at each locus, association tests included only the typed subset. In a later analysis, HLA-associated TCR beta chains were found to be more clonally expanded and to have lower generation probabilities than equally common non-associated chains. A later analysis associated around 16,000 TCR beta sequences with specific HLA alleles at a false discovery rate of 0.05. Sequencing depth was assumed to be roughly uniform across donors in the presence/absence analyses, though that assumption may not hold. In both the original and validation cohorts, the classifier was reported to diagnose cytomegalovirus status with high specificity and sensitivity. Most TCR sequences were observed very rarely across donors, whereas some public TCRs were present in many individuals. Correlated functional status among segregating V segments might be attributable to linkage disequilibrium, but an unknown experimental factor could not be ruled out. A few of the identified cytomegalovirus-associated TCR beta chains were confirmed in vitro to be specific for cytomegalovirus antigens. A cluster of highly shared sequence variants was judged likely to represent a technical artifact of the sequencing pipeline. The 87-base-pair reads could not distinguish some IMGT-functional V segments, including TRBV6-2 and TRBV6-3, so those segments were excluded. According to a later genetic analysis, donors in an Asian-associated ancestry cluster had fewer N-insertions in productive TCRs than the approximately 700-donor mean. In a later analysis, most CMV-associated TCR beta chains were found to appear HLA-restricted, with HLA associations seemingly driven largely by CMV exposure. Broadly in line with IMGT annotations, most TCR beta V segments showed up in productive rearrangements about 87% or about 30% of the time in an earlier analysis of 450 to 750 of the donors. The authors suggested that the approach could potentially be generalized to other disease states and immunological phenotypes. Because counts were too low, about 15 rarely observed V segments, including chromosome 9 orphons, were left out of the earlier analysis of some 640 of the donors. A later genetic analysis associated a missense DCLRE1C variant with V-gene and J-gene trimming of TCR beta chains, and an independent cohort replicated the association. Only TCR beta chains were sequenced in this cohort, and the absence of alpha or paired-chain data limited detectable features. The only immune exposure information available for the cohort was CMV serostatus. Strong co-occurrence of HLA alleles, especially DR and DQ, made assigning TCR associations to individual alleles difficult. In a later analysis, the rate of TCR association differed among HLA loci, with DRB1 alleles having the most associated TCRs and HLA-C alleles having the fewest. In a later analysis, several top co-occurrence clusters were reported to appear linked to parvovirus B19, influenza, CMV and Epstein-Barr virus. A further reported finding was that TCR beta sequences accurately predicted the HLA-A and HLA-B alleles for most subjects in the first cohort. The study listed 164 TCR beta chains as associated with cytomegalovirus.

The chain is made from TRBV19 and TRBJ2-7; the D gene is possibly TRBD2, with 5 bases matching. The origin of this receptor is a girl less than two years old in good health and CMV-seronegative. The sequenced material came from PBMCs. The DNA sequence is given as TGTGCCAGTAGTATAGCCGCGGGCCAATCCTACGAGCAGTACTTC. It translates to CASSIAAGQSYEQYF.